The clone carrying this T cell receptor beta chain was detected once. Its antigen is not identified. The junction does not match germline at one end; this may be a read error. The CDR3 covers 19 residues. CDR1 SSHAT and CDR2 FNYEAQ come from the germline V gene (reference sequence). Measured with immunoSEQ multiplex PCR; TCRdb has only the in-frame clones, and not every one. The repertoire consists of about 12,000 clones, with 70% to 80% occurring once and the leading ten covering 31%. These data originate in a study of T cell clones after liver transplantation. Study-level information: Without induction therapy, subjects received standard immunosuppression until 12-24 months post-transplant.

Study-level findings and limits: Low donor cell numbers restricted donor-reactive repertoire measurement in two subjects. A significant post-transplant drop in circulating graft-donor-reactive CD4 TCRbeta sequences occurred in most of the 8 subjects.

The receptor was derived from a human patient who received a liver transplant. Some T cells may possibly be graft donor cells. The specimen comprised CD8+ T cells from blood, sampled at the 22-month timepoint. The chain carries TRBV7-7 and TRBJ1-5, with 7 bases lining up with TRBD1. As DNA, the CDR3 is TGTGCTAGCAGCTTAATTCCCCGAGCAGGGGGATGTAGCAATCAGCCCCAGCATTTT. Translating gives CASSLIPRAGGCSNQPQHF.